This T cell receptor beta chain was sequenced in a study of long-term antiretroviral therapy in people with HIV. The CDR3 contains 14 residues. The germline V and J ends were trimmed by 4 bases and 7 bases, with 11 bases remaining between them. Germline assignment: CDR1 SGHAT and CDR2 FQDESV (reference sequence). This was the immunoSEQ v3.0 assay at survey level. Clones were read by immunoSEQ multiplex PCR, and TCRdb kept only the in-frame ones, dropping some. The sample contains 20,000 or so clones, 81% of which appear only once. This clone showed up just once. This sample comprised unsorted PBMCs, obtained at the start of antiretroviral therapy, before treatment. This clonotype was sampled from a young woman with HIV. This chain links TRBV11-1 with TRBJ1-6, with D perhaps matching TRBD1 (5 bases). DNA for the CDR3: TGTGCCAGCAGCTCGGACATGGACAATTCACCCCTCCACTTT. This gives the protein CASSSDMDNSPLHF.